This T cell receptor (beta chain) was documented in a study of spatial heterogeneity in lung cancer. The CDR3 has 14 residues. The germline gives CDR1 SGHRS, CDR2 YFSETQ. The V and J ends lost 0 bases and 6 bases respectively, with 12 bases between them. Time point of the sample: sample taken at primary tumor resection. This clonotype was picked up a small number of times. From the 5' RACE reads, TCRdb called clonotypes with MiXCR, one entry per CDR3 protein. The sample shows over 50,000 distinct CDR3 sequences, approximately 6% of them seen only once. The TCR comes from a female donor with early-stage non-small cell lung cancer. This chain joins TRBV5-1 and TRBJ1-2; possibly TRBD1 for D (5 bases). This sample comprised PBMCs, obtained at surgery. CDR3 sequence (DNA): TGCGCCAGCAGCTTGGCCGGGGCGCCGGATGGCTACACCTTC. Translation: CASSLAGAPDGYTF.